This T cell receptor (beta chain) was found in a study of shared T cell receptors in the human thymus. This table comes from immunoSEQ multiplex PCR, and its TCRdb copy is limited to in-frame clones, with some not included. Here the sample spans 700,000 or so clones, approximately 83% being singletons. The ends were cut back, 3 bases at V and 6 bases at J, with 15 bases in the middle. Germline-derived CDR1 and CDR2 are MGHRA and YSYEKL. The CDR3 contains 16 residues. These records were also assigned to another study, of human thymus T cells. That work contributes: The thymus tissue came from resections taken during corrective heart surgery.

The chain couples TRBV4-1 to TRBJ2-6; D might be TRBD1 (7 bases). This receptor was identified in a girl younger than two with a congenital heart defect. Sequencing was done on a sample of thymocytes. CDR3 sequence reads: CASSHFFRGEANVLTF. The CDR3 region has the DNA TGCGCCAGCAGCCACTTTTTCAGGGGGGAGGCCAACGTCCTGACTTTC.